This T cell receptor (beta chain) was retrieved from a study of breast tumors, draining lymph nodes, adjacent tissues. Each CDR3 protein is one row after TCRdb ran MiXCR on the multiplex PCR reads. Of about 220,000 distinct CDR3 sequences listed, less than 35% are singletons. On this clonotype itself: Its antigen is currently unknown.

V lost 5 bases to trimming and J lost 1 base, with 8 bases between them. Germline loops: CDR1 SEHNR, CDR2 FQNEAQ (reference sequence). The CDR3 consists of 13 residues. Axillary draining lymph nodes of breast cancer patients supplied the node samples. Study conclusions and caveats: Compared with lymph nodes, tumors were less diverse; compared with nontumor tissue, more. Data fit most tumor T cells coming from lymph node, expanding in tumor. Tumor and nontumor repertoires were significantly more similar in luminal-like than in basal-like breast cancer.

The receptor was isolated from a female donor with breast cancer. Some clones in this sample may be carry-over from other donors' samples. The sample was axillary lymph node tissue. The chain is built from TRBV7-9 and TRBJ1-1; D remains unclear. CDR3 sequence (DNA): TGTGCCAGCAGCAGATCGCAGAACACTGAAGCTTTCTTT. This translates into CASSRSQNTEAFF. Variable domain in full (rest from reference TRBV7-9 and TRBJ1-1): DTGVSQNPRHKITKRGQNVTFRCDPISEHNRLYWYRQTLGQGPEFLTYFQNEAQLEKSRLLSDRFSAERPKGSFSTLEIQRTEQGDSAMYLCASSRSQNTEAFFGQGTRLTVV.